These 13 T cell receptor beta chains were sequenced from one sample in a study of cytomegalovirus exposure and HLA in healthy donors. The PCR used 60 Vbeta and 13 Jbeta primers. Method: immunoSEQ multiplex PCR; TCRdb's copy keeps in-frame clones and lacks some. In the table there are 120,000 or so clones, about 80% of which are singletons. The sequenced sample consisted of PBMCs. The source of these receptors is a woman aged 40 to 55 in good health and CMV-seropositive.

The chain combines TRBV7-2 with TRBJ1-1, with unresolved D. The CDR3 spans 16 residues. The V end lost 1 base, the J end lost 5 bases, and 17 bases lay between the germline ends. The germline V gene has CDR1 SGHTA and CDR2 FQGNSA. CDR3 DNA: TGTGCCAGCAGCTTAGTTGGGCGATCGGTTGGGACTGAAGCTTTCTTT. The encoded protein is CASSLVGRSVGTEAFF.

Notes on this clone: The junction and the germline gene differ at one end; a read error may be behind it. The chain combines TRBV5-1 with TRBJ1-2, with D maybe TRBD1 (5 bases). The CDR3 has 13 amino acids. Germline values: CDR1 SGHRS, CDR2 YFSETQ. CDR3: CASSGGGPYGYPF. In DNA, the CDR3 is TGCGCCAGCAGCGGGGGAGGGCCCTATGGCTACCCCTTC.

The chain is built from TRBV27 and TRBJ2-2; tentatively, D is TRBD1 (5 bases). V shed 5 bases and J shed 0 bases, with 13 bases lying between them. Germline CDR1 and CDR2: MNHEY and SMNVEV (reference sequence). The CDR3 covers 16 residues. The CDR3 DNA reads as TGTGCCAGCAGTCCCCTCAGGACACCGAACACCGGGGAGCTGTTTTTT. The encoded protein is CASSPLRTPNTGELFF.

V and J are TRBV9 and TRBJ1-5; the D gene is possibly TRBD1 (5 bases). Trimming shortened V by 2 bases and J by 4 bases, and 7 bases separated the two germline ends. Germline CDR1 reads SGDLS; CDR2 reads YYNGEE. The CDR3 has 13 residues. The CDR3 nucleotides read TGTGCCAGCAGCGTGACAGATAATCAGCCCCAGCATTTT. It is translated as CASSVTDNQPQHF.

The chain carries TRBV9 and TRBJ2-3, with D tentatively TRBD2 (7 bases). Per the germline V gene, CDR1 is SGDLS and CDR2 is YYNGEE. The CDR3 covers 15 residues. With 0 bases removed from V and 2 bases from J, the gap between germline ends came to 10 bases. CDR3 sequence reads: CASSVGGGATDTQYF. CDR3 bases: TGTGCCAGCAGCGTAGGAGGGGGGGCCACAGATACGCAGTATTTT.

The CDR3 loop is CASSSTGGLGYGYTF. The CDR3 DNA follows: TGTGCCAGCAGCTCCACAGGGGGCCTGGGATATGGCTACACCTTC. V gene TRBV7-2 combines with J gene TRBJ1-2; 9 bases are a match to TRBD1. Germline V gives CDR1 SGHTA, CDR2 FQGNSA. The CDR3 contains 15 residues. J lost 5 bases, V lost 4 bases, and 8 bases had no gene match.

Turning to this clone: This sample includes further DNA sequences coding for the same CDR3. The CDR3 is CASSLPGYEQYF. The DNA of the CDR3 is TGCGCCAGCAGCTTGCCCGGGTACGAGCAGTACTTC. The rearrangement links TRBV5-1 to TRBJ2-7; D remains ambiguous. The V and J ends lost 1 base and 4 bases respectively, with 6 bases between them. Germline CDR1 reads SGHRS; CDR2 reads YFSETQ. The CDR3 length is 12 residues.

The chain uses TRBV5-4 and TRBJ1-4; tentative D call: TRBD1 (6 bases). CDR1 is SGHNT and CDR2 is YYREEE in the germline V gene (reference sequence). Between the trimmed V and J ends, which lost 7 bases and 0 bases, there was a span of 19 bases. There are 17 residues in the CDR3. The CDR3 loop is CASSDGGGGATNEKLFF. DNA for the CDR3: TGTGCCAGCTCCGACGGCGGGGGCGGTGCAACTAATGAAAAACTGTTTTTT.

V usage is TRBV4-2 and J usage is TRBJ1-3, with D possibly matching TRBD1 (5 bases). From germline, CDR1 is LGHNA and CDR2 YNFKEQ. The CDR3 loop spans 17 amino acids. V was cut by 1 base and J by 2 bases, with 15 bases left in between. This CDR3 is CASSQAPGGGTGNTIYF. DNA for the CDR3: TGTGCCAGCAGCCAAGCCCCGGGGGGGGGAACTGGAAACACCATATATTTT.

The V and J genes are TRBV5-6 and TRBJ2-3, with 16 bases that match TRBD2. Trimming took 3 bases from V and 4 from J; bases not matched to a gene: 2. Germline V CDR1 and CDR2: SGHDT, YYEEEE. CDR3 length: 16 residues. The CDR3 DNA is TGTGCCAGCAGCTGGGGGACTAGCGGGGGGGCAGATACGCAGTATTTT. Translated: CASSWGTSGGADTQYF.

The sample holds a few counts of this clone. The CDR3: CASSIFTDTQYF. The CDR3 DNA reads TGTGCCAGTTCTATTTTCACAGATACGCAGTATTTT. The chain carries TRBV9 and TRBJ2-3; no reliable D call. Trimming removed 8 bases from V and 2 bases from J, with 9 bases in between. Germline loops: CDR1 SGDLS, CDR2 YYNGEE. The CDR3 is 12 residues long.

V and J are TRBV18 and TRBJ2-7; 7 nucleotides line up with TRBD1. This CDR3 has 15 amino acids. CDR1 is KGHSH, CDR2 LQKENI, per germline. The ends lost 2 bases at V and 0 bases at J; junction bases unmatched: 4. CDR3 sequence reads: CASSPSGQASYEQYF. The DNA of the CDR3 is TGTGCCAGCTCACCATCAGGACAGGCCTCCTACGAGCAGTACTTC.

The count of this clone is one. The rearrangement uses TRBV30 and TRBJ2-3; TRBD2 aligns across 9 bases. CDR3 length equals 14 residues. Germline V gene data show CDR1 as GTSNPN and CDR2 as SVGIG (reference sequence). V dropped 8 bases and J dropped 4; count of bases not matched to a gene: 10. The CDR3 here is CALGVAGASDTQYF. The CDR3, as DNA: TGTGCCCTCGGGGTAGCGGGAGCGTCAGATACGCAGTATTTT.